The 30 T cell receptor beta chains below all came from one sample that was sequenced in a study of cytomegalovirus exposure and HLA in healthy donors. This table comes from immunoSEQ multiplex PCR, and its TCRdb copy is limited to in-frame clones, with some not included. The top ten hold around 5.6% of the sample, which has 200,000 to 250,000 clones, 70% to 90% seen once. The sequenced sample was PBMCs. Receptor source: a woman aged 18-29 years in good health and CMV-seronegative.

The chain couples TRBV6-4 to TRBJ2-3, with TRBD2 as a possible D gene (6 bases). Trimming took 4 bases from V and 1 from J, leaving 6 bases between them. The CDR3 totals 13 residues. Germline lookup yields CDR1 MRHNA and CDR2 SNTAGT. The CDR3 here is CASSAGGTDTQYF. The CDR3 coding sequence is TGTGCCAGCAGTGCGGGGGGCACAGATACGCAGTATTTT.

The V call is TRBV6-6, the J call TRBJ1-1; possibly TRBD1 for D (6 bases). The V end lost 2 bases, the J end lost 4 bases, and 8 bases lay between the germline ends. In germline, CDR1 is MNHNY, CDR2 SVGAGI (reference sequence). The CDR3 has 13 residues. In DNA, the CDR3 is TGTGCCAGCAGTTACAGGGGGACCACTGAAGCTTTCTTT. Translated, it gives CASSYRGTTEAFF.

This rearrangement joins TRBV28 to TRBJ1-2; 7 positions agree with TRBD1. The ends lost 3 bases at V and 12 bases at J; junction bases unmatched: 13. The CDR3 totals 14 residues. CDR1 is MDHEN, CDR2 SYDVKM, per germline. For the CDR3, the DNA is TGTGCCAGCAGTTTTATGACGGGACAGAGGACGCACACCTTC. This sequence encodes CASSFMTGQRTHTF.

The chain recombines TRBV14 with TRBJ2-1; 9 positions match TRBD2. Per the germline V gene, CDR1 is SGHDN and CDR2 is FVKESK. This CDR3 is 15 amino acids long. Trimming at V came to 2 bases and at J to 7 bases, leaving 6 bases not matched to a gene. CDR3 sequence: CASSQNSSGSNEQFF. The CDR3 coding sequence is TGTGCCAGCAGCCAAAATAGTAGCGGGAGTAATGAGCAGTTCTTC.

The chain joins TRBV5-1 to TRBJ2-7; possibly TRBD1 for D (6 bases). The CDR3 has 14 amino acids. Trimming removed 3 bases at V and 3 bases at J, with 13 bases between. Germline CDR1 and CDR2: SGHRS and YFSETQ. The CDR3 spells CASSSDGTNYEQYF. The DNA of the CDR3 is TGCGCCAGCAGCTCAGACGGGACAAACTACGAGCAGTACTTC.

The V and J genes are TRBV6-6 and TRBJ2-5; D ambiguous. This CDR3 contains 14 residues. Per the germline V gene, CDR1 is MNHNY and CDR2 is SVGAGI (reference sequence). Trimming shortened V by 2 bases and J by 8 bases, and 15 bases separated the two germline ends. In nucleotides, the CDR3 is TGTGCCAGCAGTTACCCGGGCTTAGGTGATACCCAGTACTTC. Amino acids: CASSYPGLGDTQYF.

This chain uses TRBV27 with TRBJ2-3; D perhaps matches TRBD1 (6 bases). V lost 4 bases and J lost 3, with 17 bases in between. CDR3 size: 16 residues. Germline V gene sequence: CDR1 MNHEY, CDR2 SMNVEV (reference sequence). CDR3 amino acids: CASSSPGARQTDTQYF. CDR3 DNA: TGTGCCAGCAGTTCTCCAGGGGCCCGCCAAACAGATACGCAGTATTTT.

The V gene is TRBV7-9, the J gene TRBJ2-7; D perhaps matches TRBD1 (5 bases). Looked up from germline, CDR1 is SEHNR and CDR2 is FQNEAQ (reference sequence). Trimming removed 2 bases from V and 5 bases from J, with 19 bases in between. This CDR3 spans 16 amino acids. In DNA form, the CDR3 reads TGTGCCAGCAGCTTACGGGCTGGGGCGGATTGGGACGAGCAGTACTTC. It encodes CASSLRAGADWDEQYF.

J is TRBJ2-3 and V is TRBV2, with 10 bases fitting TRBD2. The germline CDR1 and CDR2 sequences are SNHLY and FYNNEI. Trimming cost V 7 bases and J 6 bases; bases outside gene matches: 10. The CDR3 totals 15 residues. The CDR3 nucleotides read TGTGCCAGCAAGGGACTAGCGCTTTCGCGGGATACGCAGTATTTT. Encoded protein: CASKGLALSRDTQYF.

J is TRBJ2-3 and V is TRBV7-3; D is unclear. Trimming took 8 bases from V and 0 from J, leaving 12 bases between them. This CDR3 has 14 residues. Germline V gene sequence: CDR1 SGHTA, CDR2 FQGTGA. This CDR3 reads CASQPAMSTDTQYF. DNA for the CDR3: TGTGCCAGCCAGCCCGCGATGAGCACAGATACGCAGTATTTT.

In DNA, the CDR3 is TGTGCCAGCACCCATGGTGGGACAGGGGGCTACGAGCAGTACTTC. Translated, it gives CASTHGGTGGYEQYF. The V and J genes are TRBV28 and TRBJ2-7, with 11 bases aligning to TRBD1. Germline V gene lookup returns CDR1 MDHEN and CDR2 SYDVKM. V lost 7 bases, J lost 3 bases, and 8 bases stayed unmatched. This CDR3 comprises 15 residues.

This clone was seen just once. This rearrangement joins TRBV5-1 to TRBJ1-3, with D perhaps TRBD1 (6 bases). Trimming removed 3 bases at V and 2 bases at J, with 15 bases between. The CDR3 sequence is 16 residues long. Germline V gives CDR1 SGHRS, CDR2 YFSETQ. This CDR3 reads CASSWGPTGTGNTIYF. CDR3 nucleotide sequence: TGCGCCAGCAGCTGGGGGCCTACAGGGACTGGAAACACCATATATTTT.

This clone showed up many times. This same CDR3 is encoded by further DNA sequences in the sample. The chain recombines TRBV27 with TRBJ2-1; D call uncertain. The CDR3 sequence is 14 residues long. The V and J ends lost 2 bases and 2 bases respectively, with 7 bases between them. CDR1 is MNHEY and CDR2 is SMNVEV in the germline V gene (reference sequence). CDR3 sequence (DNA): TGTGCCAGCAGTTTAAGTCGGACCTACAATGAGCAGTTCTTC. Translation gives CASSLSRTYNEQFF.

To note about this clone: As the CDR3 is not closed by the conserved phenylalanine or tryptophan, this likely results from a read error. The DNA is left out, because the CDR3 cannot be placed on it with certainty; the CDR3 is given as TCRdb lists it. V and J are TRBV2 and TRBJ1-1. In germline, CDR1 is SNHLY, CDR2 FYNNEI. The CDR3 spans 10 amino acids, including both terminal residues. The CDR3 protein is CASRPETPIC.

The chain is built from TRBV30 and TRBJ1-2; no definite D call. The CDR3 is 15 amino acids. Looked up from germline, CDR1 is GTSNPN and CDR2 is SVGIG (reference sequence). The V gene lost 0 bases and the J gene lost 1 base, with 12 bases spanning the gap. CDR3 residues: CAWSVSGNFNYGYTF. CDR3 bases: TGTGCCTGGAGTGTATCCGGGAACTTTAACTATGGCTACACCTTC.

This clone showed up just a few times. The gene calls are TRBV11-2 and TRBJ1-1; no clear D gene. The germline CDR1 and CDR2 sequences are SGHAT and FQNNGV. The CDR3 consists of 12 residues. The germline V and J ends were trimmed by 2 bases and 7 bases, with 8 bases remaining between them. The CDR3 sequence: CASSLTQIEAFF. CDR3 DNA: TGTGCCAGCAGCTTAACCCAGATTGAAGCTTTCTTT.

This rearrangement joins TRBV28 to TRBJ2-5, with D perhaps TRBD1 (6 bases). The ends were cut back, 10 bases at V and 5 bases at J, with 26 bases in the middle. This CDR3 contains 16 residues. In germline, CDR1 is MDHEN, CDR2 SYDVKM. Written as DNA, the CDR3 is TGTGCCACCGCCCTTCTCCAGGGGCCCCTCTTTGAGACCCAGTACTTC. It translates to CATALLQGPLFETQYF. The whole variable domain, remainder taken from reference TRBV28 and TRBJ2-5, is DVKVTQSSRYLVKRTGEKVFLECVQDMDHENMFWYRQDPGLGLRLIYFSYDVKMKEKGDIPEGYSVSREKKERFSLILESASTNQTSMYLCATALLQGPLFETQYFGPGTRLLVL.

The V call is TRBV5-4, the J call TRBJ2-4, with 7 bases fitting TRBD1. Germline V gene sequence: CDR1 SGHNT, CDR2 YYREEE (reference sequence). The junction had 5 bases not matched to a gene; V was cut back by 4 bases and J by 1 base. CDR3 size: 15 residues. CDR3 DNA: TGTGCCAGCAGCAGCCGGGGACAGGCCAAAAACATTCAGTACTTC. It specifies CASSSRGQAKNIQYF.

The genes are TRBV4-1 and TRBJ2-3; D is perhaps TRBD1 or TRBD2 (5 bases each). Germline V gene lookup returns CDR1 MGHRA and CDR2 YSYEKL. This CDR3 is 15 amino acids long. The germline V and J ends were trimmed by 0 bases and 2 bases, with 9 bases remaining between them. The CDR3 protein is CASSQDLGTTDTQYF. The CDR3 DNA sequence: TGCGCCAGCAGCCAAGATCTGGGGACCACAGATACGCAGTATTTT.

The chain employs TRBV7-6 and TRBJ2-1; D is uncertain. This CDR3 comprises 16 residues. Trimming pared 5 bases from V and 0 bases from J, leaving 14 bases between. Germline V gene data show CDR1 as SGHVS and CDR2 as FNYEAQ. CDR3 bases: TGTGCCAGCAGCCCGCTTAGAACGAGCTCCTACAATGAGCAGTTCTTC. Translated: CASSPLRTSSYNEQFF.

J is TRBJ1-2 and V is TRBV6-5; tentatively, D is TRBD1 (6 bases). Germline V gene sequence: CDR1 MNHEY, CDR2 SVGAGI. The CDR3 is 14 amino acids. The V gene lost 7 bases and the J gene lost 6 bases, with 18 bases spanning the gap. CDR3 region: CASKTTGGAHGYTF. CDR3 in DNA: TGTGCCAGCAAGACGACCGGGGGGGCCCATGGCTACACCTTC.

This clone was observed a single time. The V and J genes are TRBV5-6 and TRBJ2-1; 8 bases align to TRBD1. Germline trimming cut 0 bases from V and 3 bases from J; bases unmatched to any gene: 2. The germline gives CDR1 SGHDT, CDR2 YYEEEE. The CDR3 is 15 residues long. CDR3 in DNA: TGTGCCAGCAGCTTGGATGGGACAGGCTACAATGAGCAGTTCTTC. Translated: CASSLDGTGYNEQFF.

A few counts support this clone. The V call is TRBV2, the J call TRBJ2-7, with 7 nucleotides matching TRBD1. The CDR3 has 14 amino acids. Trimming cost V 4 bases and J 1 base; bases outside gene matches: 4. In germline, CDR1 is SNHLY, CDR2 FYNNEI. As DNA, the CDR3 is TGTGCCAGCAGTGCGGGACAGATTTCCTACGAGCAGTACTTC. This translates into CASSAGQISYEQYF.

The V and J genes are TRBV5-5 and TRBJ1-2; no clear D. Between the trimmed V and J ends, which lost 1 base and 8 bases, there was a span of 12 bases. The CDR3 contains 13 residues. The germline gives CDR1 SGHKS, CDR2 YYEKEE (reference sequence). CDR3 amino acids: CASSLRRVRGYTF. In DNA form, the CDR3 reads TGTGCCAGCAGCTTGAGGCGGGTACGGGGCTACACCTTC.

V and J are TRBV27 and TRBJ1-2; D is unclear. The CDR3 length is 13 residues. CDR1 MNHEY and CDR2 SMNVEV come from the germline V gene (reference sequence). Trimming stripped 5 bases from V and 0 bases from J, with 7 bases between. Here the CDR3 reads CASSIRANYGYTF. DNA for the CDR3: TGTGCCAGCAGTATCCGGGCTAACTATGGCTACACCTTC.

The chain carries TRBV18 and TRBJ1-2; D gene uncertain. CDR1 KGHSH and CDR2 LQKENI come from the germline V gene. V was pared by 2 bases and J by 8 bases, with 9 bases between. The CDR3 has 12 amino acids. CDR3 protein: CASSPGEYGYTF. CDR3 in DNA: TGTGCCAGCTCACCAGGGGAGTACGGCTACACCTTC.

The chain couples TRBV4-1 to TRBJ1-1, with D possibly being TRBD1 (5 bases). Germline V gene sequence: CDR1 MGHRA, CDR2 YSYEKL. The CDR3 contains 16 residues. V was trimmed by 3 bases and J by 4 bases, leaving 18 bases between them. CDR3 residues: CASSQLQGVGSTEAFF. CDR3 bases: TGCGCCAGCAGCCAGCTCCAAGGGGTTGGAAGCACTGAAGCTTTCTTT.

The rearrangement joins TRBV4-1 to TRBJ2-1; TRBD2 might be the D (6 bases). Trimming cost V 0 bases and J 10 bases, with 13 bases left between them. The length of the CDR3 is 14 residues. In germline, CDR1 is MGHRA, CDR2 YSYEKL. This chain's CDR3 is CASSQDRSGGEQFF. The CDR3 nucleotides are TGCGCCAGCAGCCAAGATCGGAGCGGAGGGGAGCAGTTCTTC.

Concerning this clone: This same CDR3 is encoded by further DNA sequences in the sample. The J gene is TRBJ2-1, the V gene TRBV25-1, with TRBD1 as a possible D gene (5 bases). This CDR3 region has 14 residues. Germline V gene data show CDR1 as MGHDK and CDR2 as SYGVNS. V was pared by 3 bases and J by 1 base, with 7 bases between. CDR3 nucleotides: TGTGCCAGCAGTGATAGGGGATCCTACAATGAGCAGTTCTTC. Protein: CASSDRGSYNEQFF.

The rearrangement joins TRBV25-1 to TRBJ2-5, with D uncertain. The CDR3 sequence is 10 residues long. The V end lost 5 bases, the J end lost 5 bases, and 3 bases lay between the germline ends. Germline assignment: CDR1 MGHDK and CDR2 SYGVNS. The DNA of the CDR3 is TGTGCCAGCAGTCTGGAGACCCAGTACTTC. This sequence encodes CASSLETQYF.